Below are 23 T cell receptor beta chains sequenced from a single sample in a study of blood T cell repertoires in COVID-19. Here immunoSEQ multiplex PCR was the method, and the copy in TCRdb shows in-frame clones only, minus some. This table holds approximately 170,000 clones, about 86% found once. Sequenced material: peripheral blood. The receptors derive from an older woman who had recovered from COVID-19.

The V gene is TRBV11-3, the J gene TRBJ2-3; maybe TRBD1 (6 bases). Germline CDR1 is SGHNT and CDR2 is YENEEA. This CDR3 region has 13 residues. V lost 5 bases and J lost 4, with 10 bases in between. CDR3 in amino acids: CASSPRTADTQYF. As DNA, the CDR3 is TGTGCCAGCAGCCCCCGGACAGCAGATACGCAGTATTTT.

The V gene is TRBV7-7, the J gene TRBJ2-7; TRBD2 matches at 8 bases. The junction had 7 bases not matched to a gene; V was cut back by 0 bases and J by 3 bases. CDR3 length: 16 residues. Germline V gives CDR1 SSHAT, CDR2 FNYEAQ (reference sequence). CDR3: CASSLAPAGANYEQYF. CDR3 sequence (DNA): TGTGCCAGCAGCTTAGCGCCAGCGGGAGCGAACTACGAGCAGTACTTC. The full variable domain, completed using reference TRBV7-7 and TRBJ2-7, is GAGVSQSPRYKVTKRGQDVTLRCDPISSHATLYWYQQALGQGPEFLTYFNYEAQPDKSGLPSDRFSAERPEGSISTLTIQRTEQRDSAMYRCASSLAPAGANYEQYFGPGTRLTVT.

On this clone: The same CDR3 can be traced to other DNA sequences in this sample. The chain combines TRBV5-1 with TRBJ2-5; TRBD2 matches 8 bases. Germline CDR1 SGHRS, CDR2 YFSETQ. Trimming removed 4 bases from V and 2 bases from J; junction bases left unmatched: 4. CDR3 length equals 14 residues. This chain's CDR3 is CASSPTGGQETQYF. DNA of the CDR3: TGCGCCAGCAGCCCTACGGGGGGGCAAGAGACCCAGTACTTC.

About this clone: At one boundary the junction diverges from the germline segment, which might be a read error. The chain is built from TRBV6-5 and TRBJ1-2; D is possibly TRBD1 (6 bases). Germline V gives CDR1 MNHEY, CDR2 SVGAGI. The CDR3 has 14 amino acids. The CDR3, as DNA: TGTGCCAGCACCCCAAGGGGGGGCGAAGGGTGGCAGAGATTC. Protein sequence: CASTPRGGEGWQRF.

The CDR3 bases are TGTGCCAGCAGCCCACCCCCGGGACAGGGGCCGGGAGGAAACACCATATATTTT. Amino acid sequence: CASSPPPGQGPGGNTIYF. This sequence joins TRBV4-2 and TRBJ1-3; 10 nucleotides line up with TRBD1. CDR3 length equals 18 residues. The V and J ends lost 4 bases and 4 bases, in that order; junction bases with no gene match: 13. Germline CDR1 and CDR2: LGHNA and YNFKEQ.

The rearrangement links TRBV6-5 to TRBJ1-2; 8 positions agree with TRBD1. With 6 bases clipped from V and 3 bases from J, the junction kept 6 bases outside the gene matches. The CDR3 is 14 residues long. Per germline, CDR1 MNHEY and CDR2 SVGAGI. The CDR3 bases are TGTGCCAGCAGCCAGGGGGCTACCGACTATGGCTACACCTTC. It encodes CASSQGATDYGYTF.

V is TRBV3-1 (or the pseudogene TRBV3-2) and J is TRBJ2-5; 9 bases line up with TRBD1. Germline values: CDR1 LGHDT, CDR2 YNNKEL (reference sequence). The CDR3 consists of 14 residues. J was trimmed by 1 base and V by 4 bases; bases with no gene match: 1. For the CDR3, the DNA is TGTGCCAGCAGCCGACAGGGGGGCCAAGAGACCCAGTACTTC. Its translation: CASSRQGGQETQYF.

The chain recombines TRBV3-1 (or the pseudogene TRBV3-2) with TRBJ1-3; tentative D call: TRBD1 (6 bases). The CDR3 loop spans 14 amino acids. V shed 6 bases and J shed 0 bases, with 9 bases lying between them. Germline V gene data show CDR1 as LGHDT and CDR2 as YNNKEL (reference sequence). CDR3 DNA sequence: TGTGCCAGCAGTCCGGACAGCTCTGGAAACACCATATATTTT. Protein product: CASSPDSSGNTIYF.

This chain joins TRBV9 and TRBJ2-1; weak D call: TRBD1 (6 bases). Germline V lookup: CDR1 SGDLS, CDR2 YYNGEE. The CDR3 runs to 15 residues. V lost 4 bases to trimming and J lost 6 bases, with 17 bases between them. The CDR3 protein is CASSPRGWDTNEQFF. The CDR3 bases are TGTGCCAGCAGCCCCAGAGGGTGGGACACCAATGAGCAGTTCTTC.

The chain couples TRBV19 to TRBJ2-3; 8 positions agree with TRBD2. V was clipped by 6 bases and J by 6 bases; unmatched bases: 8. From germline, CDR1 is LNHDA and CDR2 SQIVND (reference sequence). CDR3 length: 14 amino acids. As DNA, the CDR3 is TGTGCCAGTAGAACGAGCGGGAGTGTTGATACGCAGTATTTT. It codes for CASRTSGSVDTQYF.

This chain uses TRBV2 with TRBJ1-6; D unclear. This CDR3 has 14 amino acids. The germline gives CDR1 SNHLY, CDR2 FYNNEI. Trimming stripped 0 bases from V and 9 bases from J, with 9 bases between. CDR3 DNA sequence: TGTGCCAGCAGTGAAGCAACCCCAGTTTCACCCCTCCACTTT. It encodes CASSEATPVSPLHF.

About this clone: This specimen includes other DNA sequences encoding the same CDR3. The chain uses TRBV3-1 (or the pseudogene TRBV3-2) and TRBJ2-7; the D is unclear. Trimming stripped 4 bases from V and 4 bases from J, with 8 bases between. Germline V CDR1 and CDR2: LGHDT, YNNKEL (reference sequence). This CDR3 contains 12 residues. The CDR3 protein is CASSRGGYEQYF. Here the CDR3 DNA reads TGTGCCAGCAGCCGAGGTGGGTACGAGCAGTACTTC.

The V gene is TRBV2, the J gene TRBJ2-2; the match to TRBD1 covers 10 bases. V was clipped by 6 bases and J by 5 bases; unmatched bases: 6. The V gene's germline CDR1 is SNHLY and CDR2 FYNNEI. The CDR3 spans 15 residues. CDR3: CASSDVGQGTGELFF. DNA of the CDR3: TGTGCCAGCAGCGACGTGGGACAGGGGACCGGGGAGCTGTTTTTT.

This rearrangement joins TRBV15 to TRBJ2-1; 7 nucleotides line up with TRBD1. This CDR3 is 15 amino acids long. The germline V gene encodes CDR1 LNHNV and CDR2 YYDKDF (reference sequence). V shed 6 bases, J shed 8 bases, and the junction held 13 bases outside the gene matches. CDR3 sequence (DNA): TGTGCCACCAGTCATGAGCAGGGGGATCGGGATGAGCAGTTCTTC. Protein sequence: CATSHEQGDRDEQFF.

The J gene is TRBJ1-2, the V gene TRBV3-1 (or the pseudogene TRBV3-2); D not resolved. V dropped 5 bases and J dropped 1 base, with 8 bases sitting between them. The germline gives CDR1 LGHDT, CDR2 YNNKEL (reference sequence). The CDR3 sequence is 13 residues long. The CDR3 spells CASSTVLNYGYTF. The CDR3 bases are TGTGCCAGCAGCACAGTCCTTAACTATGGCTACACCTTC.

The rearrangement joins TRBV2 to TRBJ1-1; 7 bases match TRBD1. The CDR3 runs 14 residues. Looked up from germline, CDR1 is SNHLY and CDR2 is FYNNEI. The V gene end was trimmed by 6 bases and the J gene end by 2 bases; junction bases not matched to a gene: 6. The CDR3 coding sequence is TGTGCCAGCAGGTGGGACAGCATAAACACTGAAGCTTTCTTT. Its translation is CASRWDSINTEAFF.

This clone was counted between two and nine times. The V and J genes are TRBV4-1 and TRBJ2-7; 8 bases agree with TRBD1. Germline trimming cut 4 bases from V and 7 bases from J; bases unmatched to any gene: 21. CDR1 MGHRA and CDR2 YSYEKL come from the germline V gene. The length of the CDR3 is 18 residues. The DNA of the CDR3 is TGCGCCAGCAGCCCCCGCGTCGGGCAGGACAGGGCGAAGATGGAGCAGTACTTC. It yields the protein CASSPRVGQDRAKMEQYF.

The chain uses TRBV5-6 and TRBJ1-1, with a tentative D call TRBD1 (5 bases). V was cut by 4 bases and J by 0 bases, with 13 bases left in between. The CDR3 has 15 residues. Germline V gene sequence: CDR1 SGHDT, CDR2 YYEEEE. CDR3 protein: CASSPRGGLNTEAFF. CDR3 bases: TGTGCCAGCAGCCCCCGGGGGGGGTTGAACACTGAAGCTTTCTTT.

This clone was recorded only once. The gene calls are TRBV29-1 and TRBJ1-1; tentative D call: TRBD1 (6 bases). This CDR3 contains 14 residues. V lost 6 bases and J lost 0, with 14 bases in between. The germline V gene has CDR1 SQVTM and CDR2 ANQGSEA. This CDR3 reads CSVTGLRMNTEAFF. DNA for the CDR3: TGCAGCGTCACAGGGCTGCGGATGAACACTGAAGCTTTCTTT.

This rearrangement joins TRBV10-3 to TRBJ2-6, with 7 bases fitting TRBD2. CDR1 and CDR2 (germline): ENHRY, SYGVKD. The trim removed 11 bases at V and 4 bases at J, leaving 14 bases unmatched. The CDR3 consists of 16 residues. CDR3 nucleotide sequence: TGTGCCGCTAGCGGAGGGGACCCGGGAGGGGCCAACGTCCTGACTTTC. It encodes CAASGGDPGGANVLTF.

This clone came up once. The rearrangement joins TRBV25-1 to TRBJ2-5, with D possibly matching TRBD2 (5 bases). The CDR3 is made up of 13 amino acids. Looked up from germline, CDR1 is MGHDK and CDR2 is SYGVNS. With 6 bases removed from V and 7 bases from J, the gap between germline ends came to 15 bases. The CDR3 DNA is TGTGCCAGCAGGGACCGGGTCGCGGGGACCCAGTACTTC. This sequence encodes CASRDRVAGTQYF.

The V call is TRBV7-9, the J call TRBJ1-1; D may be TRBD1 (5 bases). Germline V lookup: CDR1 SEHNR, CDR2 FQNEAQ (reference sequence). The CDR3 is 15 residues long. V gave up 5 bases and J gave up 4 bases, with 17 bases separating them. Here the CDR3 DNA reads TGTGCCAGCAGCCCTTATGGGGCCACCGCCACTGAAGCTTTCTTT. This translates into CASSPYGATATEAFF.

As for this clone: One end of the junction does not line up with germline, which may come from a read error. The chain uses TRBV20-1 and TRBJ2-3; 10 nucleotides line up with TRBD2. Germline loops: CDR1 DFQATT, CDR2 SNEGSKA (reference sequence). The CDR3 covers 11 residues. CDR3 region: CSATRLAGNLF. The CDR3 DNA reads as TGCAGTGCTACCCGACTAGCGGGTAACCTTTTT.